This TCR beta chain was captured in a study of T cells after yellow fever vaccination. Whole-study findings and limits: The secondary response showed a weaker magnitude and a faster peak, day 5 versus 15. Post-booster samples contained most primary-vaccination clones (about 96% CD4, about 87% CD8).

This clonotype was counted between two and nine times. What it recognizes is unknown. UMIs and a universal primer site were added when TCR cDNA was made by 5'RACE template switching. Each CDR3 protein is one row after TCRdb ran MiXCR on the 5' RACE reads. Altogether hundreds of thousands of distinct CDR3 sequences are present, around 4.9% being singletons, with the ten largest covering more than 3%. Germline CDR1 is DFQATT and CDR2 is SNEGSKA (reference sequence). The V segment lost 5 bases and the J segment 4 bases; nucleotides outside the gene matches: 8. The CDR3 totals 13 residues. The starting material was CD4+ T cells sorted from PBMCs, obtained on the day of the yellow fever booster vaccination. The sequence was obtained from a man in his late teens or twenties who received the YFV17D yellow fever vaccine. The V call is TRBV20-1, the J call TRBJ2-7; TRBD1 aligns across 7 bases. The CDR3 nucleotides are TGCAGTGCTGTCCGGGACAGAACTTACGAGCAGTACTTC. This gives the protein CSAVRDRTYEQYF.